This T cell receptor beta chain was sequenced in a study of Ad26.COV2.S vaccination and SARS-CoV-2 variants. In the study overall: Ad26.COV2.S, an intramuscular injection, was given once or twice 56 days apart. General study findings and limits: TCR breadth and depth analyses may have underestimated total T cell responses.

TCRdb keeps only in-frame clones here, not all; method: immunoSEQ multiplex PCR. This sample has 300,000 to 400,000 clones, with around 84% found just once. With regard to this clone: Its antigen is not known.

The length of the CDR3 is 13 residues. V lost 4 bases and J 4 bases, leaving 10 bases between the germline ends. In germline, CDR1 is LNHDA, CDR2 SQIVND (reference sequence). Documented treatment: 15 to 20 received Ad26.COV2.S at low or high dose, single or two shots; about 5 received placebo; per-sample allocation not given. After the first vaccine or placebo injection, samples were drawn on day 63. The rearrangement links TRBV19 to TRBJ1-2; D gene ambiguous. Sequences were derived from peripheral blood, sampled in a trial of Ad26.COV2.S vaccine versus placebo. The receptor was isolated from a person aged 18-65 years who received the Ad26.COV2.S COVID-19 vaccine or a placebo. CDR3 protein: CASSSPGSYGYTF. CDR3 bases: TGTGCCAGTAGTAGCCCCGGGAGCTATGGCTACACCTTC.